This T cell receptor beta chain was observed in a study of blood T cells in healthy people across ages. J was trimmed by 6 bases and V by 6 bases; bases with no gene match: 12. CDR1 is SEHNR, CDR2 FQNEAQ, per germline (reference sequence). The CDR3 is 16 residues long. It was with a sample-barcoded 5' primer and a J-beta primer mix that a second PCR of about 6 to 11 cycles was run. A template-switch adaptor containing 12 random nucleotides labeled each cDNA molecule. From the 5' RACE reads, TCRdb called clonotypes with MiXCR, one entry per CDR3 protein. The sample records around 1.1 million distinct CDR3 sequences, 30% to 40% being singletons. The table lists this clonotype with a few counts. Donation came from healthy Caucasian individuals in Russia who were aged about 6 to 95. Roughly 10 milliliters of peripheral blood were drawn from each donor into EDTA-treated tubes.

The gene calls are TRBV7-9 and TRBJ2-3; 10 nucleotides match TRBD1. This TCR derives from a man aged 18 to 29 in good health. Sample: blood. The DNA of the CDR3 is TGTGCCAGCAGGGACCTCGGGACAGGGGCTGCCGATACGCAGTATTTT. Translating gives CASRDLGTGAADTQYF. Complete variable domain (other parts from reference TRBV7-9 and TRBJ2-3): DTGVSQNPRHKITKRGQNVTFRCDPISEHNRLYWYRQTLGQGPEFLTYFQNEAQLEKSRLLSDRFSAERPKGSFSTLEIQRTEQGDSAMYLCASRDLGTGAADTQYFGPGTRLTVL.